The source of this T cell receptor beta chain is a study of Graves' ophthalmopathy and Graves' hyperthyroidism. Study-wide points: In blood appeared most of the expanded thyroid clonotypes whose frequency exceeded 0.001.

Amplification of the TCR beta CDR3 regions used RNA transcripts (as template). Amplification began with first-round RT-PCR using HTBI primers, then second-round multiplex PCR was performed. TCRdb re-called the multiplex PCR reads with MiXCR, one entry per CDR3 protein. Among around 470,000 distinct CDR3 sequences listed, 14% were seen once. V lost 1 base, J lost 4 bases, and 11 bases lay in between. CDR3 length equals 15 residues. Germline V gene lookup returns CDR1 SNHLY and CDR2 FYNNEI. This clonotype has a handful of counts. Its antigen is unknown. The V gene is TRBV2, the J gene TRBJ1-5, with D possibly being TRBD1 (6 bases). The sequence was collected from a young woman with Graves' ophthalmopathy. Sequencing used blood. CDR3 in amino acids: CASSEGGAWNQPQHF. In nucleotides, the CDR3 is TGTGCCAGCAGTGAAGGGGGGGCTTGGAATCAGCCCCAGCATTTT.